This T cell receptor beta chain stems from a study of T cell changes during pregnancy in multiple sclerosis. Assay: immunoSEQ multiplex PCR; the TCRdb copy retains only in-frame clones and omits some. This table has around 62,000 clones, nearly 90% appearing once. The TCR was taken from a female donor with multiple sclerosis, enrolled in a pregnancy study. Material: peripheral blood, obtained in the first trimester of pregnancy.

CDR3 region: CASSYGDQDYGYTF. The CDR3 bases are TGTGCCAGCAGTTACGGCGACCAGGACTATGGCTACACCTTC. The chain uses TRBV6-5 and TRBJ1-2; D gene ambiguous. V was cut by 2 bases and J by 3 bases, with 10 bases left in between. CDR1 and CDR2 from the germline V gene are MNHEY and SVGAGI. The CDR3 contains 14 residues.